One and the same sample provided the 17 T cell receptor beta chains below, sequenced in a study of OX40 agonist ivuxolimab in advanced cancers. The library was obtained by the immunoSEQ multiplex PCR assay. In its TCRdb copy, this immuneACCESS table keeps in-frame sequences only and misses some clones. Where compared with another copy, unresolved V genes explain less than half of these, and the others have no known cause. The sample includes fewer than 100,000 clones, with about nine tenths observed a single time. 5.5% to 8% of the sample rests with the top ten. The sample here was CD4+ or CD8+ T cells sorted from blood, taken in a trial of the OX40 agonist ivuxolimab. The receptors shown here come from an adult with an advanced solid tumor such as melanoma, head and neck, liver or kidney cancer.

The chain recombines TRBV5-8 with TRBJ2-1; 9 bases are shared with TRBD2. Germline trimming cut 2 bases from V and 15 bases from J; bases unmatched to any gene: 18. The CDR3 runs to 16 residues. CDR1 is SGHTS and CDR2 is YDEGEE in the germline V gene. CDR3 sequence reads: CASSFTGHGLAPFAFF. CDR3 sequence (DNA): TGTGCCAGCAGCTTTACGGGACACGGACTAGCGCCTTTCGCGTTCTTC.

The chain uses TRBV20-1 and TRBJ2-7; D not certain. Germline values: CDR1 DFQATT, CDR2 SNEGSKA (reference sequence). The CDR3 consists of 10 residues. Trimming removed 3 bases at V and 2 bases at J, with 2 bases between. The CDR3 region is CSASTYEQYF. DNA for the CDR3: TGCAGTGCTAGTACCTACGAGCAGTACTTC.

This chain joins TRBV10-2 and TRBJ1-1; perhaps TRBD1 as D (5 bases). The CDR3 runs to 14 residues. The germline gives CDR1 WSHSY, CDR2 SAAADI. Trimming stripped 7 bases from V and 2 bases from J, with 14 bases between. Here the CDR3 DNA reads TGCGCCAGCACTCGGGGACCTTCTAACACTGAAGCTTTCTTT. It encodes CASTRGPSNTEAFF.

This chain joins TRBV27 and TRBJ2-1, with 9 bases identical to TRBD2. The CDR3 spans 18 residues. V was clipped by 3 bases and J by 0 bases; unmatched bases: 9. CDR1 and CDR2 from the germline V gene are MNHEY and SMNVEV (reference sequence). In DNA form, the CDR3 reads TGTGCCAGCAGTTTTTATAGCGGGGGTTGGAACTCCTACAATGAGCAGTTCTTC. It is translated as CASSFYSGGWNSYNEQFF.

The chain has TRBV19 and TRBJ2-7; 10 bases line up with TRBD1. The CDR3 totals 15 residues. Germline V lookup: CDR1 LNHDA, CDR2 SQIVND (reference sequence). The V and J ends lost 5 bases and 6 bases, in that order; junction bases with no gene match: 10. CDR3 region: CASSSDDRGHREQYF. The CDR3 DNA follows: TGTGCCAGTAGTTCCGACGACAGGGGGCATCGCGAGCAGTACTTC.

The chain recombines TRBV5-1 with TRBJ2-6, with 8 bases identical to TRBD1. There are 13 residues in the CDR3. V shed 0 bases, J shed 10 bases, and the junction held 0 bases outside the gene matches. CDR1 is SGHRS and CDR2 is YFSETQ in the germline V gene. The CDR3 DNA follows: TGCGCCAGCAGCTTGGGGACAGGGAACGTCCTGACTTTC. It specifies CASSLGTGNVLTF. The variable domain in full, completed from reference TRBV5-1 and TRBJ2-6, reads KAGVTQTPRYLIKTRGQQVTLSCSPISGHRSVSWYQQTPGQGLQFLFEYFSETQRNKGNFPGRFSGRQFSNSRSEMNVSTLELGDSALYLCASSLGTGNVLTFGAGSRLTVL.

The rearrangement links TRBV5-1 to TRBJ1-1; weak D call: TRBD1 (6 bases). V was pared by 1 base and J by 4 bases, with 20 bases between. This CDR3 comprises 17 residues. CDR1 is SGHRS and CDR2 is YFSETQ in the germline V gene. DNA for the CDR3: TGCGCCAGCAGCTTGAATCCGCAGGGGAAAAAGAGCACTGAAGCTTTCTTT. It yields the protein CASSLNPQGKKSTEAFF.

The rearrangement uses TRBV6-6 and TRBJ2-7; D remains ambiguous. Trimming shortened V by 4 bases and J by 2 bases, and 3 bases separated the two germline ends. Germline values: CDR1 MNHNY, CDR2 SVGAGI (reference sequence). The CDR3 sequence is 11 residues long. The DNA of the CDR3 is TGTGCCAGCAGTTTCGCCTACGAGCAGTACTTC. Encoded protein: CASSFAYEQYF.

The chain employs TRBV29-1 and TRBJ1-3; D call uncertain. V dropped 5 bases and J dropped 0 bases, with 11 bases sitting between them. Germline V gives CDR1 SQVTM, CDR2 ANQGSEA. This CDR3 spans 14 amino acids. The CDR3 DNA reads TGCAGCGTTTTAACAGTTTCCTCTGGAAACACCATATATTTT. Translation gives CSVLTVSSGNTIYF.

This chain uses TRBV6-4 with TRBJ2-1, with D unclear. CDR3 length: 14 residues. CDR1 is MRHNA, CDR2 SNTAGT, per germline. Trimming took 5 bases from V and 9 from J, leaving 17 bases between them. The CDR3 here is CASSKDPASTEQFF. CDR3 coding DNA: TGTGCCAGCAGTAAGGACCCAGCGAGTACTGAGCAGTTCTTC.

The CDR3 DNA sequence: TGTGCCAGTAGTTTAGGAGGGGGGGCCTCAGATACGCAGTATTTT. Its protein product is CASSLGGGASDTQYF. This chain connects TRBV19 to TRBJ2-3; D might be TRBD2 (7 bases). Looked up from germline, CDR1 is LNHDA and CDR2 is SQIVND (reference sequence). The CDR3 is made up of 15 amino acids. Trimming shortened V by 5 bases and J by 4 bases, and 16 bases separated the two germline ends.

This clone was found once. V gene TRBV18 combines with J gene TRBJ1-1; D is unresolved. V lost 4 bases and J 1 base, leaving 4 bases between the germline ends. The CDR3 consists of 12 residues. In germline, CDR1 is KGHSH, CDR2 LQKENI. The CDR3 DNA sequence: TGTGCCAGCTCACTCACGAACACTGAAGCTTTCTTT. Translating gives CASSLTNTEAFF.

The table lists this clone with a count of one. V gene TRBV5-4 combines with J gene TRBJ2-3, with 11 bases that match TRBD1. The ends lost 1 base at V and 5 bases at J; junction bases unmatched: 3. The CDR3 is made up of 15 amino acids. From germline, CDR1 is SGHNT and CDR2 YYREEE (reference sequence). The CDR3 region has the DNA TGTGCCAGCAGCTTGCGGACAGGGGGCGTAGATACGCAGTATTTT. Translated: CASSLRTGGVDTQYF.

The V call is TRBV7-9, the J call TRBJ1-6; D remains unclear. Per the germline V gene, CDR1 is SEHNR and CDR2 is FQNEAQ (reference sequence). The CDR3 contains 14 residues. V shed 5 bases and J shed 4 bases, with 9 bases lying between them. Written as DNA, the CDR3 is TGTGCCAGCAGCCCCCCGGGGTATAATTCACCCCTCCACTTT. Translation gives CASSPPGYNSPLHF.

This chain uses TRBV29-1 with TRBJ2-1; D unclear. This CDR3 comprises 15 residues. The germline V and J ends were trimmed by 3 bases and 0 bases, with 12 bases remaining between them. Germline V gene lookup returns CDR1 SQVTM and CDR2 ANQGSEA. CDR3 DNA sequence: TGCAGCGTTGATCCGGGCCGGAGCTCCTACAATGAGCAGTTCTTC. The encoded protein is CSVDPGRSSYNEQFF.

The chain links TRBV6-1 to TRBJ1-4; D gene uncertain. In germline, CDR1 is MNHNS, CDR2 SASEGT. The CDR3 totals 11 residues. CDR3 sequence: CATAVGEKLFF. In DNA form, the CDR3 reads TGTGCAACGGCGGTTGGGGAAAAACTGTTTTTT.

The chain couples TRBV19 to TRBJ2-6, with 11 bases fitting TRBD1. The ends lost 5 bases at V and 1 base at J; junction bases unmatched: 1. CDR1 and CDR2 from the germline V gene are LNHDA and SQIVND (reference sequence). This CDR3 has 16 residues. CDR3 amino acids: CASSGQGASGANVLTF. CDR3 sequence (DNA): TGTGCCAGTAGTGGACAGGGGGCTTCTGGGGCCAACGTCCTGACTTTC.